These 14 T cell receptor beta chains originate from one sample sequenced in a study of T cell repertoires in cytomegalovirus infection. Their antigens are not known. TCRdb re-analysed the reads in MiXCR, keeping a single row per CDR3 protein. The sample yields 750,000 to 950,000 distinct CDR3 sequences, roughly 29% seen once. Sample: cultured CD8+ T cells from PBMCs, taken from culture after CMV antigen stimulation. These receptors all come from a human donor in good health (CMV status not recorded). Some clones in this sample may be carry-over from other donors' samples.

This clonotype has only a few counts. The rearrangement links TRBV11-2 to TRBJ2-1; D gene unclear. V lost 1 base, J lost 2 bases, and 12 bases lay in between. Germline V lookup: CDR1 SGHAT, CDR2 FQNNGV. This CDR3 contains 16 residues. Here the CDR3 DNA reads TGTGCCAGCAGCTTAGGGCGGCAGAGCCCCTACAATGAGCAGTTCTTC. Its translation is CASSLGRQSPYNEQFF.

By sample fraction, this clonotype is medium-sized. The chain combines TRBV7-2 with TRBJ2-3, with 7 bases identical to TRBD2. CDR3 length: 14 residues. Trimming cost V 4 bases and J 6 bases; bases outside gene matches: 7. Looked up from germline, CDR1 is SGHTA and CDR2 is FQGNSA. CDR3 DNA: TGTGCCAGCAGCTCAACGGGGGGTAGGGATACGCAGTATTTT. Translation gives CASSSTGGRDTQYF.

The table lists this clonotype with a count of one. This chain uses TRBV7-6 with TRBJ2-7; 10 positions match TRBD1. V shed 5 bases and J 2 bases; nucleotides not matched to a gene: 6. This CDR3 has 15 residues. The germline CDR1 and CDR2 sequences are SGHVS and FNYEAQ. The chain's CDR3 is CASSPGQGWPYEQYF. For the CDR3, the DNA is TGTGCCAGCAGCCCGGGACAGGGGTGGCCCTACGAGCAGTACTTC.

The V call is TRBV19, the J call TRBJ1-1; D may be TRBD1 (5 bases). The germline V and J ends were trimmed by 4 bases and 3 bases, with 12 bases remaining between them. The CDR3 extends over 14 amino acids. Germline V gene data show CDR1 as LNHDA and CDR2 as SQIVND (reference sequence). The CDR3 sequence: CASSKRGQDTEAFF. DNA of the CDR3: TGTGCCAGTAGTAAGAGGGGTCAGGACACTGAAGCTTTCTTT.

The chain has TRBV12-3 or TRBV12-4 and TRBJ2-1; perhaps TRBD1 as D (5 bases). The CDR3 extends over 13 amino acids. Trimming shortened V by 5 bases and J by 9 bases, and 14 bases separated the two germline ends. The CDR3 protein is CASSPTGYAEQFF. DNA for the CDR3: TGTGCCAGCAGTCCTACAGGTTATGCTGAGCAGTTCTTC.

This clonotype was picked up many times. This chain uses TRBV7-9 with TRBJ1-2; unclear D gene. Between the trimmed V and J ends, which lost 8 bases and 2 bases, there was a span of 3 bases. The CDR3 extends over 10 amino acids. Germline loops: CDR1 SEHNR, CDR2 FQNEAQ (reference sequence). CDR3 in DNA: TGTGCCAGCGACAACTATGGCTACACCTTC. Encoded protein: CASDNYGYTF. The full variable domain, completed using reference TRBV7-9 and TRBJ1-2, is DTGVSQNPRHKITKRGQNVTFRCDPISEHNRLYWYRQTLGQGPEFLTYFQNEAQLEKSRLLSDRFSAERPKGSFSTLEIQRTEQGDSAMYLCASDNYGYTFGSGTRLTVV.

The genes are TRBV20-1 and TRBJ2-5, with a possible D match to TRBD1 (6 bases). Germline loops: CDR1 DFQATT, CDR2 SNEGSKA (reference sequence). V lost 6 bases and J lost 5, with 16 bases in between. The CDR3 spans 13 residues. CDR3 coding DNA: TGCAGTGCCTTGGACAGCGGCTGGGAGACCCAGTACTTC. Protein product: CSALDSGWETQYF.

The chain links TRBV29-1 to TRBJ1-2, with TRBD1 as a possible D gene (6 bases). V was shortened by 1 base and J by 8 bases, with 14 bases between the two germline ends. The germline V gene has CDR1 SQVTM and CDR2 ANQGSEA. The CDR3 consists of 13 residues. CDR3 residues: CSVEGTAVEGYTF. The DNA for the CDR3 is TGCAGCGTTGAAGGGACAGCCGTCGAGGGCTACACCTTC.

CDR3 coding DNA: TGTGCCAGCAGCTTTCCCAGTACCTCTGGGGCCAACGTCCTGACTTTC. It yields the protein CASSFPSTSGANVLTF. The chain uses TRBV7-9 and TRBJ2-6; D not resolved. The V end was cut by 3 bases, the J end by 0 bases, with 9 bases between. In germline, CDR1 is SEHNR, CDR2 FQNEAQ (reference sequence). The CDR3 totals 16 residues.

The chain is built from TRBV27 and TRBJ1-2; a weak D match, TRBD1 (6 bases). V lost 2 bases, J lost 6 bases, and 13 bases lay in between. This CDR3 has 14 residues. In germline, CDR1 is MNHEY, CDR2 SMNVEV (reference sequence). The CDR3 loop reads CASSLIGGGHGYTF. For the CDR3, the DNA is TGTGCCAGCAGTTTAATCGGGGGCGGACATGGCTACACCTTC.

The V gene is TRBV20-1, the J gene TRBJ2-3, with D hard to call. CDR3 length: 16 amino acids. CDR1 is DFQATT, CDR2 SNEGSKA, per germline (reference sequence). With 0 bases removed from V and 1 base from J, the gap between germline ends came to 14 bases. CDR3 nucleotides: TGCAGTGCTAGAGATTGGCTATTCGAAGGCACAGATACGCAGTATTTT. Its translation is CSARDWLFEGTDTQYF.

The chain combines TRBV12-3 or TRBV12-4 with TRBJ2-7; no firm D call. V gave up 3 bases and J gave up 0 bases, with 6 bases separating them. The CDR3 consists of 13 residues. The CDR3 region is CASSFTVSYEQYF. CDR3 DNA: TGTGCCAGCAGTTTTACCGTCTCCTACGAGCAGTACTTC.

The chain links TRBV5-4 to TRBJ1-1; 8 nucleotides align to TRBD1. Per the germline V gene, CDR1 is SGHNT and CDR2 is YYREEE (reference sequence). The J segment lost 3 bases and the V segment lost 3 bases, leaving 10 bases of the junction unmatched. This CDR3 spans 16 amino acids. CDR3 sequence reads: CASSSTGGKVDTEAFF. CDR3 bases: TGTGCCAGCAGCTCAACAGGGGGTAAAGTTGACACTGAAGCTTTCTTT.

This chain connects TRBV7-3 to TRBJ1-2; D is uncertain. V dropped 5 bases and J dropped 4 bases, with 29 bases sitting between them. This CDR3 is 19 amino acids long. Germline-derived CDR1 and CDR2 are SGHTA and FQGTGA. CDR3 sequence: CASSDISRHRTLGSYGYTF. Written as DNA, the CDR3 is TGTGCCAGCAGCGATATTAGCCGGCATAGGACCCTTGGGAGCTATGGCTACACCTTC.